One and the same sample provided the 7 T cell receptor beta chains below, sequenced in a study of Tregs in tolerant kidney transplant recipients. The table came from immunoSEQ multiplex PCR; TCRdb's copy has only in-frame clones and leaves some out. The profile shows 90,000 to 150,000 clones, 85% to 95% of them singletons. The sample comprised CD4+ T cells from blood. Receptors were obtained from a human donor in good health.

The gene calls are TRBV7-9 and TRBJ1-2; 7 bases agree with TRBD1. The trim removed 0 bases at V and 8 bases at J, leaving 9 bases unmatched. This CDR3 is 15 amino acids long. Germline CDR1 and CDR2: SEHNR and FQNEAQ (reference sequence). CDR3: CASSLADRDMRGYTF. CDR3 bases: TGTGCCAGCAGCTTAGCTGACAGGGATATGCGCGGCTACACCTTC.

This clone was counted between two and nine times. The CDR3 loop is CASSLNGPGNSPLHF. In nucleotides, the CDR3 is TGTGCCAGCAGCTTAAATGGGCCGGGTAATTCACCCCTCCACTTT. This rearrangement joins TRBV7-3 to TRBJ1-6; unclear D gene. Germline loops: CDR1 SGHTA, CDR2 FQGTGA. The ends were cut back, 1 base at V and 6 bases at J, with 10 bases in the middle. CDR3 length: 15 amino acids.

This clone has just one count. V and J are TRBV19 and TRBJ2-1; 9 positions match TRBD1. The trim removed 1 base at V and 3 bases at J, leaving 7 bases unmatched. Per germline, CDR1 LNHDA and CDR2 SQIVND (reference sequence). CDR3 length: 17 residues. CDR3 in DNA: TGTGCCAGTAGTATAGTCCTGGGACAGGGAGGCTACAATGAGCAGTTCTTC. Its protein is CASSIVLGQGGYNEQFF.

This chain connects TRBV6-5 to TRBJ1-4; 7 bases fit TRBD1. Unmatched junction bases numbered 5, after V lost 6 bases and J lost 4 bases. CDR1 and CDR2 from the germline V gene are MNHEY and SVGAGI. This CDR3 comprises 14 residues. The CDR3 DNA is TGTGCCAGCAGCCTGGGACAGTATAATGAAAAACTGTTTTTT. It encodes CASSLGQYNEKLFF.

V and J are TRBV5-8 and TRBJ2-5; D remains ambiguous. This CDR3 region has 12 residues. Trimming removed 0 bases from V and 2 bases from J, with 2 bases in between. Germline loops: CDR1 SGHTS, CDR2 YDEGEE. CDR3 in amino acids: CASSLEQETQYF. In DNA, the CDR3 is TGTGCCAGCAGCTTGGAACAAGAGACCCAGTACTTC.

The chain uses TRBV7-2 and TRBJ2-1; possibly TRBD1 for D (6 bases). There are 16 residues in the CDR3. Trimming left V 1 base short and J 5 bases short, with 15 bases between. Germline V gene data show CDR1 as SGHTA and CDR2 as FQGNSA. The CDR3 loop is CASSLDIGGWDNEQFF. The CDR3 region has the DNA TGTGCCAGCAGCTTAGATATAGGGGGTTGGGACAATGAGCAGTTCTTC.

The V call is TRBV11-2, the J call TRBJ1-1; D is uncertain. The germline V gene encodes CDR1 SGHAT and CDR2 FQNNGV. The CDR3 extends over 11 amino acids. The germline V and J ends were trimmed by 3 bases and 11 bases, with 10 bases remaining between them. The CDR3 is CASSFKVGAFF. The CDR3 nucleotides are TGTGCCAGCAGCTTCAAAGTTGGGGCTTTCTTT. Variable domain in full (rest from reference TRBV11-2 and TRBJ1-1): EAGVAQSPRYKIIEKRQSVAFWCNPISGHATLYWYQQILGQGPKLLIQFQNNGVVDDSQLPKDRFSAERLKGVDSTLKIQPAKLEDSAVYLCASSFKVGAFFGQGTRLTVV.